These 30 T cell receptor beta chains came from one sample sequenced in a study of long-term antiretroviral therapy in people with HIV. Running of the v3.0 immunoSEQ assay took place at survey level. The method was immunoSEQ multiplex PCR; TCRdb's version includes in-frame clones alone and lacks a portion of them. Of about 28,000 clones in the sample, roughly 78% are singletons; the top ten hold about 7.3%. This specimen was unsorted PBMCs, taken 0.3 years after starting antiretroviral therapy. These receptors all stem from a man in his forties with HIV.

The V call is TRBV29-1, the J call TRBJ1-3; no reliable D call. V lost 7 bases and J lost 4, with 14 bases in between. Germline values: CDR1 SQVTM, CDR2 ANQGSEA. The CDR3 sequence is 13 residues long. The CDR3 loop is CSAAGPLGNTIYF. The CDR3 DNA sequence: TGCAGCGCAGCCGGGCCCCTAGGAAACACCATATATTTT.

This chain links TRBV7-2 with TRBJ2-3; D remains unclear. This CDR3 is built from 14 residues. The germline gives CDR1 SGHTA, CDR2 FQGNSA. V lost 5 bases and J lost 5, with 14 bases in between. In DNA form, the CDR3 reads TGTGCCAGCAGCGAATATGGCGTCAAAGATACGCAGTATTTT. This codes for CASSEYGVKDTQYF. Combining the CDR3 with reference TRBV7-2 and TRBJ2-3 gives the whole variable domain GAGVSQSPSNKVTEKGKDVELRCDPISGHTALYWYRQSLGQGLEFLIYFQGNSAPDKSGLPSDRFSAERTGGSVSTLTIQRTQQEDSAVYLCASSEYGVKDTQYFGPGTRLTVL.

In its sample, this clone was seen once. The genes are TRBV2 and TRBJ2-1; D is perhaps TRBD1 or TRBD2 (6 bases each). The CDR3 consists of 15 residues. Germline CDR1 is SNHLY and CDR2 is FYNNEI. V dropped 4 bases and J dropped 4 bases, with 14 bases sitting between them. The CDR3 DNA is TGTGCCAGCAGTGGGTTTGGAGGGGGGTACAATGAGCAGTTCTTC. Translating it yields CASSGFGGGYNEQFF.

The chain combines TRBV21-1 with TRBJ2-1; TRBD1, as called in the table, went unchecked against the DNA. TRBV21-1 is labeled a pseudogene. The CDR3 is 17 residues long. Here the CDR3 DNA reads TGTGCCAGCAGCAAAGGAGTCCCGGACAGGGGGAACAATGAGCAGTTCTTC. Protein product: CASSKGVPDRGNNEQFF.

The chain uses TRBV5-4 and TRBJ2-5; 8 bases are shared with TRBD2. Trimming at V came to 3 bases and at J to 4 bases, leaving 8 bases not matched to a gene. From germline, CDR1 is SGHNT and CDR2 YYREEE (reference sequence). There are 15 residues in the CDR3. In DNA form, the CDR3 reads TGTGCCAGCAGCTCGACCGGGACTAGGGGAGAGACCCAGTACTTC. This codes for CASSSTGTRGETQYF.

The genes are TRBV7-2 and TRBJ1-2; 7 bases are shared with TRBD1. Germline V gene lookup returns CDR1 SGHTA and CDR2 FQGNSA. The CDR3 contains 15 residues. V shed 4 bases and J 4 bases; nucleotides not matched to a gene: 9. The CDR3 here is CASSWKQGTGYGYTF. CDR3 bases: TGTGCCAGCAGCTGGAAACAGGGGACGGGCTATGGCTACACCTTC.

CDR3 residues: CAWKAALKQYF. In DNA form, the CDR3 reads TGTGCCTGGAAGGCGGCACTTAAGCAGTACTTC. The chain employs TRBV30 and TRBJ2-7, with D unresolved. With 4 bases removed from V and 8 bases from J, the gap between germline ends came to 12 bases. The CDR3 is 11 amino acids. Germline CDR1 and CDR2: GTSNPN and SVGIG (reference sequence).

The rearrangement joins TRBV27 to TRBJ1-3; D not certain. There are 11 residues in the CDR3. V lost 10 bases, J lost 3 bases, and 7 bases lay in between. Germline-derived CDR1 and CDR2 are MNHEY and SMNVEV (reference sequence). DNA for the CDR3: TGTGCCACGGGTTTTGGAAACACCATATATTTT. Protein product: CATGFGNTIYF.

The chain recombines TRBV7-9 with TRBJ2-3; D is perhaps TRBD1 (5 bases). Germline V lookup: CDR1 SEHNR, CDR2 FQNEAQ (reference sequence). V lost 5 bases and J lost 5, with 8 bases in between. CDR3 size: 12 residues. CDR3 sequence: CASSPQGDTQYF. In nucleotides, the CDR3 is TGTGCCAGCAGCCCTCAGGGAGATACGCAGTATTTT. Supplemented by reference TRBV7-9 and TRBJ2-3, the full variable domain reads DTGVSQNPRHKITKRGQNVTFRCDPISEHNRLYWYRQTLGQGPEFLTYFQNEAQLEKSRLLSDRFSAERPKGSFSTLEIQRTEQGDSAMYLCASSPQGDTQYFGPGTRLTVL.

This chain uses TRBV6-5 with TRBJ2-3; no reliable D call. The germline V and J ends were trimmed by 6 bases and 5 bases, with 6 bases remaining between them. Germline V gene data show CDR1 as MNHEY and CDR2 as SVGAGI. This CDR3 has 11 residues. The CDR3 nucleotides read TGTGCCAGCAGGACTCTAGATACGCAGTATTTT. Protein product: CASRTLDTQYF.

The rearrangement joins TRBV7-9 to TRBJ2-1; the D is unclear. The V end lost 8 bases, the J end lost 1 base, and 9 bases lay between the germline ends. CDR3 size: 13 residues. The germline V gene encodes CDR1 SEHNR and CDR2 FQNEAQ (reference sequence). CDR3 DNA sequence: TGTGCCAGCCGCACCGTATCCTACAATGAGCAGTTCTTC. Amino acid sequence: CASRTVSYNEQFF.

V usage is TRBV9 and J usage is TRBJ2-5; tentatively, D is TRBD1 or TRBD2 (5 bases each). Germline-derived CDR1 and CDR2 are SGDLS and YYNGEE. V was shortened by 3 bases and J by 5 bases, with 14 bases between the two germline ends. The CDR3 is made up of 14 amino acids. CDR3 nucleotides: TGTGCCAGCAGCGAGTCCGACCGGGGCGAGACCCAGTACTTC. The encoded protein is CASSESDRGETQYF.

J is TRBJ2-3 and V is TRBV7-8, with D perhaps assigned TRBD1 or TRBD2 (5 bases each). The CDR3 loop spans 14 amino acids. Germline V gives CDR1 SGHVS, CDR2 FQNEAQ. V was clipped by 7 bases and J by 7 bases, with 18 bases between them. This chain's CDR3 is CASTGLGRLYTQYF. CDR3 sequence (DNA): TGTGCCAGCACGGGGTTGGGGCGACTATATACGCAGTATTTT.

The V call is TRBV4-2, the J call TRBJ2-5; TRBD2 might be the D (6 bases). Germline V gives CDR1 LGHNA, CDR2 YNFKEQ. The CDR3 runs 17 residues. Trimming cost V 0 bases and J 0 bases, with 14 bases left between them. The CDR3 DNA sequence: TGTGCCAGCAGCCAAGATCCAAGGGACTTTAACCAAGAGACCCAGTACTTC. Amino acids: CASSQDPRDFNQETQYF.

This clone was found a few times. V and J are TRBV5-6 and TRBJ2-1; D gene unclear. CDR1 is SGHDT and CDR2 is YYEEEE in the germline V gene. The length of the CDR3 is 12 residues. V was cut by 5 bases and J by 2 bases, with 5 bases left in between. Here the CDR3 reads CASRGTYNEQFF. The CDR3, as DNA: TGTGCCAGCAGGGGCACCTACAATGAGCAGTTCTTC.

The rearrangement uses TRBV7-2 and TRBJ2-5, with 7 bases fitting TRBD2. Germline V gene lookup returns CDR1 SGHTA and CDR2 FQGNSA. V lost 1 base to trimming and J lost 5 bases; unmatched junction nucleotides: 4. This CDR3 region has 14 residues. CDR3 amino acids: CASSLEGGTETQYF. The CDR3 region has the DNA TGTGCCAGCAGCTTAGAGGGAGGGACGGAGACCCAGTACTTC. Filled out from reference TRBV7-2 and TRBJ2-5, the complete variable domain reads GAGVSQSPSNKVTEKGKDVELRCDPISGHTALYWYRQSLGQGLEFLIYFQGNSAPDKSGLPSDRFSAERTGGSVSTLTIQRTQQEDSAVYLCASSLEGGTETQYFGPGTRLLVL.

This chain links TRBV11-2 with TRBJ2-5, with 10 bases identical to TRBD1. J was trimmed by 1 base and V by 5 bases; bases with no gene match: 4. This CDR3 has 15 amino acids. CDR1 and CDR2 (germline): SGHAT, FQNNGV. CDR3 residues: CASSPRDRGQETQYF. CDR3 nucleotide sequence: TGTGCCAGCAGCCCCCGGGACAGGGGCCAAGAGACCCAGTACTTC.

In DNA, the CDR3 is TGTGCCAGGGGGACTAGCGGGGCAGATACGCAGTATTTT. Translated, it gives CARGTSGADTQYF. The V and J genes are TRBV2 and TRBJ2-3, with 13 bases identical to TRBD2. The CDR3 spans 13 residues. The germline CDR1 and CDR2 sequences are SNHLY and FYNNEI. Unmatched junction bases numbered 1, after V lost 9 bases and J lost 4 bases.

The chain joins TRBV5-1 to TRBJ1-1; tentatively, D is TRBD1 (5 bases). This CDR3 is 15 amino acids long. The germline V gene encodes CDR1 SGHRS and CDR2 YFSETQ. Trimming removed 0 bases from V and 1 base from J, with 10 bases in between. The CDR3 region has the DNA TGCGCCAGCAGCTTGGGGGACTTACCGAACACTGAAGCTTTCTTT. Protein: CASSLGDLPNTEAFF. The variable domain in full, with the rest retrieved from reference TRBV5-1 and TRBJ1-1, is KAGVTQTPRYLIKTRGQQVTLSCSPISGHRSVSWYQQTPGQGLQFLFEYFSETQRNKGNFPGRFSGRQFSNSRSEMNVSTLELGDSALYLCASSLGDLPNTEAFFGQGTRLTVV.

V is TRBV11-2 and J is TRBJ2-4, with 14 bases identical to TRBD2. J gave up 3 bases and V 5 bases, and 12 bases lay outside the gene matches. Germline CDR1 reads SGHAT; CDR2 reads FQNNGV. There are 19 residues in the CDR3. CDR3 sequence: CASSPRGTSGSPDKNIQYF. The CDR3 nucleotides read TGTGCCAGCAGCCCTCGAGGGACTAGCGGGAGTCCCGACAAAAACATTCAGTACTTC.

This clone appeared a single time. The chain couples TRBV7-2 to TRBJ2-7, with a tentative D call TRBD2 (6 bases). The CDR3 is 15 amino acids. The V gene's germline CDR1 is SGHTA and CDR2 FQGNSA. The V gene lost 7 bases and the J gene lost 2 bases, with 18 bases spanning the gap. CDR3: CASNFGAGIPYEQYF. CDR3 nucleotides: TGTGCCAGCAACTTCGGGGCGGGGATCCCCTACGAGCAGTACTTC.

The chain couples TRBV6-6 to TRBJ2-1; unclear D gene. This CDR3 contains 13 residues. The germline CDR1 and CDR2 sequences are MNHNY and SVGAGI (reference sequence). V lost 2 bases to trimming and J lost 11 bases, with 13 bases between them. The CDR3 nucleotides are TGTGCCAGCAGTTACGACACGGGTACGAAGCAGTTCTTC. Encoded protein: CASSYDTGTKQFF.

The V call is TRBV28, the J call TRBJ1-5; 7 bases line up with TRBD1. CDR3 size: 14 residues. Germline V lookup: CDR1 MDHEN, CDR2 SYDVKM. After removal of 3 bases from V and 6 bases from J, the junction contained 5 bases not matched to a gene. The CDR3 DNA follows: TGTGCCAGCAGTTTTACAGGGGCGGTTCAGCCCCAGCATTTT. It is translated as CASSFTGAVQPQHF.

In this sample, this clone turned up a few times. The V call is TRBV7-2, the J call TRBJ1-6; D is uncertain. Germline loops: CDR1 SGHTA, CDR2 FQGNSA. The V and J ends lost 4 bases and 7 bases respectively, with 8 bases between them. The CDR3 contains 13 residues. The CDR3 bases are TGTGCCAGCAGCTCTTTCAGGAATTCACCCCTCCACTTT. Residues: CASSSFRNSPLHF.

The V gene is TRBV6-5, the J gene TRBJ2-5; 9 positions agree with TRBD1. Per germline, CDR1 MNHEY and CDR2 SVGAGI. Losses at the gene ends were 10 bases for V and 9 bases for J; bases not matched to a gene: 9. This CDR3 contains 12 residues. CDR3 coding DNA: TGTGCCACCAGCCCAGACAGGGGGTCCCAGTACTTC. This gives the protein CATSPDRGSQYF.

The chain employs TRBV5-6 and TRBJ1-5, with D maybe TRBD1 (6 bases). V gave up 2 bases and J gave up 9 bases, with 12 bases separating them. CDR3 length equals 13 residues. Per germline, CDR1 SGHDT and CDR2 YYEEEE. CDR3 bases: TGTGCCAGCAGCTTTCTCGGACAGAGGCCCCAGCATTTT. As protein: CASSFLGQRPQHF.

The chain couples TRBV5-4 to TRBJ2-3, with D uncertain. Per the germline V gene, CDR1 is SGHNT and CDR2 is YYREEE (reference sequence). V dropped 4 bases and J dropped 0 bases, with 12 bases sitting between them. This CDR3 has 15 amino acids. CDR3 loop: CASSLTTASTDTQYF. The CDR3 DNA is TGTGCCAGCAGCCTTACGACTGCTAGCACAGATACGCAGTATTTT.

The chain uses TRBV7-9 and TRBJ2-1; TRBD2 might be the D (6 bases). This CDR3 contains 14 residues. The germline V and J ends were trimmed by 5 bases and 7 bases, with 15 bases remaining between them. Germline CDR1 and CDR2: SEHNR and FQNEAQ (reference sequence). The CDR3 coding sequence is TGTGCCAGCAGCGCCCTGGGACTCGATAATGAGCAGTTCTTC. This encodes CASSALGLDNEQFF.

The V and J genes are TRBV7-3 and TRBJ2-1, with 8 bases fitting TRBD2. Unmatched junction bases numbered 25, after V lost 4 bases and J lost 5 bases. Germline-derived CDR1 and CDR2 are SGHTA and FQGTGA. The CDR3 covers 21 residues. The CDR3 reads CASSSRGGGGTERGPHNEQFF. As DNA, the CDR3 is TGTGCCAGCAGCTCCAGGGGAGGGGGGGGAACAGAGCGGGGGCCCCACAATGAGCAGTTCTTC.

The genes are TRBV30 and TRBJ1-2, with 7 positions matching TRBD1. The CDR3 is 14 amino acids. V was clipped by 0 bases and J by 4 bases; unmatched bases: 5. Germline CDR1 GTSNPN, CDR2 SVGIG (reference sequence). CDR3 amino acids: CAWSVETGIYGYTF. CDR3 DNA sequence: TGTGCCTGGAGTGTCGAGACAGGGATCTATGGCTACACCTTC.